Many counts were recorded for the clone carrying this T cell receptor beta chain. The sample originates from a study of low-dose radiotherapy and immunotherapy resistance in tumors. First-strand cDNA relied on TRAV- and TRBV-specific primers spanning alpha and beta chains. Both a constant-region primer and a V-primer adapter served to amplify TCRs across roughly 20 PCR cycles. One entry per CDR3 protein, called by TCRdb with MiXCR from the reads. In the table there are almost 45,000 distinct CDR3 sequences, approximately 26% of which are singletons. Time point given: after trial treatment. The treatment was: LDRT plus nivolumab, ipilimumab, low-dose cyclophosphamide and aspirin (RACIN trial). This CDR3 is 12 amino acids long. The germline V gene has CDR1 DFQATT and CDR2 SNEGSKA (reference sequence). V lost 6 bases and J 7 bases, leaving 14 bases between the germline ends.

The sequenced sample was PBMCs, obtained after low-dose radiotherapy plus immunotherapy. The genes are TRBV20-1 and TRBJ2-3, with D maybe TRBD1 (6 bases). This TCR derives from a male donor with prostate cancer. CDR3 amino acids: CSALGQPNTQYF. The CDR3 DNA is TGCAGTGCCCTCGGACAGCCTAATACGCAGTATTTT.